Included here is one TCR beta chain sequence, with context. As yet, its antigen is unknown. V lost 0 bases to trimming and J lost 7 bases; unmatched junction nucleotides: 9. The CDR3 consists of 15 residues. Germline loops: CDR1 SGDLS, CDR2 YYNGEE. This record comes from a study of identical twins. Overall study results and limits: Fewer insertions marked abundant cord blood beta clonotypes; young adult naive trended weakly, memory not at all.

TCRdb reanalysed the 5' RACE reads using MiXCR and keeps one entry per CDR3 protein. The repertoire holds 510,000 or so distinct CDR3 sequences, with 13% to 15% as singletons. The same sample was also used in a study of yellow fever vaccine responses in identical twins.

The receptor was derived from a woman between 18 and 29 years old in good health. The sample comprised CD4+ T cells sorted from blood. The chain couples TRBV9 to TRBJ2-5; 7 nucleotides align to TRBD2. The DNA of the CDR3 is TGTGCCAGCAGCGTAGCCGGGGGGTCCACCGGGACCCAGTACTTC. Protein: CASSVAGGSTGTQYF.